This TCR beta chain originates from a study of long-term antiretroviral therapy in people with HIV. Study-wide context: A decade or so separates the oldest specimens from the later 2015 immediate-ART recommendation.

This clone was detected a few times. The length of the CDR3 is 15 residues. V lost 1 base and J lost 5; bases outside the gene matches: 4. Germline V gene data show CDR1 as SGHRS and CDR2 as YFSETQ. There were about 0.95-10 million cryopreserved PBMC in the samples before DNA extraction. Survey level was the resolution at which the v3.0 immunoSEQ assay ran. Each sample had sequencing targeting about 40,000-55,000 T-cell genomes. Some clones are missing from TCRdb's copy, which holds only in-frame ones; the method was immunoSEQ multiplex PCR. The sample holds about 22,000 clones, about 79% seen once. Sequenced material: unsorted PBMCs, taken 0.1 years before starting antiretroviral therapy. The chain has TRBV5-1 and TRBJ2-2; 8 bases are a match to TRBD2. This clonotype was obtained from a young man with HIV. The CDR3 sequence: CASSLSAGDTGELFF. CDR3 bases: TGCGCCAGCAGCTTGTCAGCGGGAGATACCGGGGAGCTGTTTTTT.